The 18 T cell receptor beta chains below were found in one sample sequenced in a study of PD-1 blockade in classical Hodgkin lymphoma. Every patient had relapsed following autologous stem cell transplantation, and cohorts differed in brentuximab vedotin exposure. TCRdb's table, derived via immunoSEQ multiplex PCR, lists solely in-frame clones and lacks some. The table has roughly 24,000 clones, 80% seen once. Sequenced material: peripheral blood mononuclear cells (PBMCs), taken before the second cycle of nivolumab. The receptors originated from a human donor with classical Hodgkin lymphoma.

CDR3 in DNA: TGTGCCAGCAGTGTCCTAGCGGGATCGGGAGGAGATACGCAGTATTTT. It is translated as CASSVLAGSGGDTQYF. The chain combines TRBV6-1 with TRBJ2-3, with 9 bases aligning to TRBD2. Trimming at V came to 4 bases and at J to 5 bases, leaving 10 bases not matched to a gene. Germline V gene data show CDR1 as MNHNS and CDR2 as SASEGT. This CDR3 contains 16 residues.

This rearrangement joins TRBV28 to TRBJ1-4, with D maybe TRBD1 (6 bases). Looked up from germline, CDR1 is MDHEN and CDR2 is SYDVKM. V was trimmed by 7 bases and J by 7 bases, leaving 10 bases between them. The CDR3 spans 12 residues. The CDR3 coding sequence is TGTGCCAGCAAACAGGGTAGTGAAAAACTGTTTTTT. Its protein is CASKQGSEKLFF.

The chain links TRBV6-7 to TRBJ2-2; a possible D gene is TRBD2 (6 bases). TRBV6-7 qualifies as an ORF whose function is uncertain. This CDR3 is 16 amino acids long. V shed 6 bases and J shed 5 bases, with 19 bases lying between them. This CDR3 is CASSHLEGVRTGELFF. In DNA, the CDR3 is TGTGCCAGCAGCCACTTGGAGGGAGTGAGGACCGGGGAGCTGTTTTTT.

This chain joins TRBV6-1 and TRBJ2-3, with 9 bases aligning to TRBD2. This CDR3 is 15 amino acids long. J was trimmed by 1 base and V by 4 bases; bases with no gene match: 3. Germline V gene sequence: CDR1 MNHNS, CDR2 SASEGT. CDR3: CASSVTSGRTDTQYF. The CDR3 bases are TGTGCCAGCAGTGTGACTAGCGGTCGCACAGATACGCAGTATTTT.

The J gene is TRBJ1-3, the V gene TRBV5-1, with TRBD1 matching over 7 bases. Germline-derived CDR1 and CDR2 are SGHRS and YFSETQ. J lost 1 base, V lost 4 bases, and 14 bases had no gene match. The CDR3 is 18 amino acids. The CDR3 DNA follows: TGCGCCAGCAGCCCGACCGGCACGGGACAGAGGTCTGGAAACACCATATATTTT. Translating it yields CASSPTGTGQRSGNTIYF.

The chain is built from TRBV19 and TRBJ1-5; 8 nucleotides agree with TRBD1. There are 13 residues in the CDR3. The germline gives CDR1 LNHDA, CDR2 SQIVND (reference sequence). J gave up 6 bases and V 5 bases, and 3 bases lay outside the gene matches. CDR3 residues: CASSPGQGQPQHF. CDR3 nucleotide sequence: TGTGCCAGTAGTCCCGGACAGGGTCAGCCCCAGCATTTT.

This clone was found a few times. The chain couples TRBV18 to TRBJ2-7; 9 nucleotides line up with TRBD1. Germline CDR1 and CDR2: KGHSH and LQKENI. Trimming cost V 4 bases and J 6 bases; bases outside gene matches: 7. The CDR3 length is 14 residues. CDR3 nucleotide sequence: TGTGCCAGCTCACTTTCCGGGACAGGGCTCGAGCAGTACTTC. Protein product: CASSLSGTGLEQYF.

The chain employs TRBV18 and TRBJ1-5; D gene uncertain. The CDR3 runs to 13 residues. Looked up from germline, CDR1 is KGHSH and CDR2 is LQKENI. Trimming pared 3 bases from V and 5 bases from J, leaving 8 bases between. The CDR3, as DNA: TGTGCCAGCTCACCCGGCCGGGATCAGCCCCAGCATTTT. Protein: CASSPGRDQPQHF.

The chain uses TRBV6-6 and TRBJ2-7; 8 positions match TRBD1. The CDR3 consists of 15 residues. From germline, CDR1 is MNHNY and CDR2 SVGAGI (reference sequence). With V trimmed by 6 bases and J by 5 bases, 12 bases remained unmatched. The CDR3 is CASSPPGRGRDEQYF. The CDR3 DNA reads TGTGCCAGCAGCCCTCCGGGCAGGGGGCGGGACGAGCAGTACTTC.

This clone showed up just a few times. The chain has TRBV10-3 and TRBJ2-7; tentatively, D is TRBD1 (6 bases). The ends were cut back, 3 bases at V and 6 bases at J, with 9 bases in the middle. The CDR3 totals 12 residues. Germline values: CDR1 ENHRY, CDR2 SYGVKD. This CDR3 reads CAISEGTTEQYF. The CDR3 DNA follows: TGTGCCATCAGTGAAGGGACAACCGAGCAGTACTTC.

This CDR3 reads CAISESGADTGELFF. The CDR3 coding sequence is TGTGCCATCAGTGAGTCTGGGGCAGACACCGGGGAGCTGTTTTTT. The chain couples TRBV10-3 to TRBJ2-2, with D tentatively TRBD1 (5 bases). The CDR3 contains 15 residues. V gave up 0 bases and J gave up 3 bases, with 8 bases separating them. Germline-derived CDR1 and CDR2 are ENHRY and SYGVKD.

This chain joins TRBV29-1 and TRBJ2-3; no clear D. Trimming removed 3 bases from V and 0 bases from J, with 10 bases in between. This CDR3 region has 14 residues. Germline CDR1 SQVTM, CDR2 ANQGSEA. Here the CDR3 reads CSVEGRTSTDTQYF. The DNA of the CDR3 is TGCAGCGTTGAGGGCAGGACCAGCACAGATACGCAGTATTTT.

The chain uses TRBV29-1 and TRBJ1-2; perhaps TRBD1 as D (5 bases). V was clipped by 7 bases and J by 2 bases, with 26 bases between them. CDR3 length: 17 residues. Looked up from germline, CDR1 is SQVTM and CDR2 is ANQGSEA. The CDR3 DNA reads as TGCAGCGCCCCCTCAGGGCGCGGGGGTTCCCGAAACTATGGCTACACCTTC. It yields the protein CSAPSGRGGSRNYGYTF.

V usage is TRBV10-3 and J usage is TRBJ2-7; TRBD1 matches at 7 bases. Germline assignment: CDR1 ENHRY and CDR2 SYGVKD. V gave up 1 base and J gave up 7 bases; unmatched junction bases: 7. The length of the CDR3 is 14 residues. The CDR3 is CAISELGQSGEQYF. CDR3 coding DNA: TGTGCCATCAGTGAGTTGGGACAGTCGGGGGAGCAGTACTTC.

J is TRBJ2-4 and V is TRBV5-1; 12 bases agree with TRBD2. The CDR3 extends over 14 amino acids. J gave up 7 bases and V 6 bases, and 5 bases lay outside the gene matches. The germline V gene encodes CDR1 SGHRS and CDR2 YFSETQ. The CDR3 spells CASKPTSGSNIQYF. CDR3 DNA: TGCGCCAGCAAGCCGACTAGCGGGAGTAACATTCAGTACTTC.

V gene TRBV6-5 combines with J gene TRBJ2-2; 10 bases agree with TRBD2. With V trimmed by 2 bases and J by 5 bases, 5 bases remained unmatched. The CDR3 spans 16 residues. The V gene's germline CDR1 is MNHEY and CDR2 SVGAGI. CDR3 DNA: TGTGCCAGCAGTTACAGGGCTAGCGGGGGAACCGGGGAGCTGTTTTTT. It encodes CASSYRASGGTGELFF.

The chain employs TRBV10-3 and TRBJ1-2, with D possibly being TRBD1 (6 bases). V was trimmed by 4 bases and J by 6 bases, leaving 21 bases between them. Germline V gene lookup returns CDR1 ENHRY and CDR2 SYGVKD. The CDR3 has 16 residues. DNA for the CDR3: TGTGCCATCAGTGTGGGGGGCAGGGAGAAGTCTGATGGCTACACCTTC. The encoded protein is CAISVGGREKSDGYTF.

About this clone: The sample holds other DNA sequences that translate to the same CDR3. The CDR3 nucleotides are TGTGCCAGCAGTCCCAACACAGATACGCAGTATTTT. It translates to CASSPNTDTQYF. V gene TRBV7-2 combines with J gene TRBJ2-3; D unresolved. CDR1 and CDR2 from the germline V gene are SGHTA and FQGNSA. The CDR3 consists of 12 residues. V shed 6 bases and J shed 2 bases, with 6 bases lying between them.